This note documents a single TCR beta chain sequence. Its antigen is as yet unknown. The PCR was carried out with 60 Vbeta primers and 13 Jbeta primers. The table came from immunoSEQ multiplex PCR; TCRdb's copy has only in-frame clones and leaves some out. Seen here are tens of thousands of clones, 65% to 85% observed once, and the top ten hold about 1.2%. V lost 4 bases and J lost 4, with 13 bases in between. Germline CDR1 reads WSHSY; CDR2 reads SAAADI. The CDR3 totals 14 residues. The source of the sample is a study of cytomegalovirus exposure and HLA in healthy donors. Points from the study as a whole: The authors excluded some V segments, including TRBV6-2 and TRBV6-3, as indistinguishable. Later analysis showed TCR association rates varying by HLA locus, highest for DRB1 and lowest for HLA-C.

This receptor was identified in a girl aged 2-10 years in good health and CMV-seropositive. The chain has TRBV10-2 and TRBJ1-1; tentative D call: TRBD1 (5 bases). Specimen: PBMCs. DNA for the CDR3: TGCGCCAGCAGTGGGGAAGGTAGGGGCACTGAAGCTTTCTTT. Amino acids: CASSGEGRGTEAFF.